This note documents a single T cell receptor beta chain sequence. CD8+ and CD4+ T cells from blood underwent TCR beta sequencing. It was negative isolation that provided the CD8+ and CD4+ T cells, whereas TEMRA cells were enriched by FACS. The germline V and J ends were trimmed by 7 bases and 1 base, with 10 bases remaining between them. This CDR3 contains 13 residues. Germline V gives CDR1 LNHDA, CDR2 SQIVND (reference sequence). Random hexamers were used to reverse transcribe the RNA input (roughly 0.5 to 1 ug). Amplification of TCR beta CDR3 spanned 54 Vbeta and 13 Jbeta via immunoSEQ multiplex PCR. TCRdb itself ran the immunoSEQ multiplex PCR reads through MiXCR, one entry per CDR3 protein. Of 120,000 to 150,000 distinct CDR3 sequences detected, around 95% appear once; the ten largest clones hold over 0.1%. The entry originates in a study of CD8 T cells in Susac syndrome.

The clonotype was recovered from a human donor with multiple sclerosis. Sequenced sample: CD4+ T cells from PBMCs. The rearrangement links TRBV19 to TRBJ1-1; D gene unclear. CDR3 loop: CASNVGKNTEAFF. CDR3 sequence (DNA): TGTGCCAGTAATGTGGGAAAGAACACTGAAGCTTTCTTT.